This record covers a single T cell receptor beta chain. The antigen is not known. Using a J-beta primer mix together with a sample-barcoded 5' primer, a second PCR was run for roughly 6 to 11 cycles. A single record per CDR3 protein comes from TCRdb applying MiXCR to the 5' RACE reads. The sample holds more than 800,000 distinct CDR3 sequences; less than 50% are singletons and the top ten take 18%. Germline V gene sequence: CDR1 SGHRS, CDR2 YFSETQ. CDR3 length: 16 residues. Between the trimmed V and J ends, which lost 0 bases and 1 base, there was a span of 14 bases. The data derive from a study of blood T cells in healthy people across ages. General observations from the study: Age advanced and TCR beta diversity per million T cells fell, roughly linearly. Diversity of TCR beta correlated strongly with naive T cell percentage.

Isolated PBMCs totaled at least 6.5 million in each sample. What was sequenced was blood. The chain carries TRBV5-1 and TRBJ2-7; weak D call: TRBD1 (6 bases). This receptor was obtained from a woman in her sixties in good health. CDR3 in DNA: TGCGCCAGCAGCTTGGTTTTAGGGGGAAAGTCCTACGAGCAGTACTTC. This translates into CASSLVLGGKSYEQYF.